This entry is about one T cell receptor beta chain. The record originates from a study of blood T cell repertoires in COVID-19. Study information: From the United States, Italy and Spain came samples of acute and convalescent COVID-19. T cells, B-cell-depleted T cells, or PBMCs provided the cDNA or gDNA that served as material.

Authors' processing steps: Amplified reference gene primers provided the basis for estimating nucleated cell counts. Here immunoSEQ multiplex PCR was the method, and the copy in TCRdb shows in-frame clones only, minus some. From that table come the V and J calls and clone size; the DNA was used to work out D and trimming. The data show tens of thousands of clones, 75% to 90% seen once. The CDR3 runs 18 residues. The germline CDR1 and CDR2 sequences are SGHTA and FQGTGA. With 8 bases clipped from V and 4 bases from J, the junction kept 17 bases outside the gene matches. The sequence derives from an elderly woman with active COVID-19. The rearrangement links TRBV7-3 to TRBJ1-2; 12 bases align to TRBD1. Sequenced material: peripheral blood. The CDR3 protein is CASSQFPPGTGGAYGYTF. The CDR3 DNA sequence: TGTGCCAGCTCCCAGTTCCCGCCAGGGACAGGGGGCGCCTATGGCTACACCTTC.